A single sample gave rise to the 20 T cell receptor beta chains below, sequenced in a study of Graves' ophthalmopathy and Graves' hyperthyroidism (dated by TCRdb to the late 2010s). TCRdb lists the instrument as Illumina HiSeq 2000. For repertoire sequencing, the TCR beta CDR3 regions were amplified from RNA transcripts. The first round was an RT-PCR using HTBI primers with the Qiagen OneStep RT-PCR kit, and this first round was followed by a second-round multiplex PCR, then size selection and purification. TCRdb reran the public reads through fastp at Q25 and MiXCR, keeping productive beta chains. Duplicate CDR3 protein sequences are folded into a single record with the most common DNA and genes. A total of 660,000 or so distinct CDR3 sequences appear in this sample, more than 40% of them only once. Clones ranked in the top ten supply 3% to 3.5% of the sample. The sequenced sample consisted of peripheral blood. These receptors were taken from an adult man with Graves' ophthalmopathy.

This clonotype was seen at least ten times. The chain links TRBV19 to TRBJ1-3; the D gene is possibly TRBD1 (5 bases). Germline CDR1 reads LNHDA; CDR2 reads SQIVND (reference sequence). The V end lost 5 bases, the J end lost 4 bases, and 15 bases lay between the germline ends. The CDR3 runs 15 residues. The CDR3, as DNA: TGTGCCAGTAGTGGCTTCGGGGGAGCGGGAAACACCATATATTTT. Translation: CASSGFGGAGNTIYF.

This chain connects TRBV10-3 to TRBJ1-1; no firm D call. CDR1 is ENHRY and CDR2 is SYGVKD in the germline V gene. The CDR3 contains 13 residues. V lost 10 bases, J lost 6 bases, and 18 bases lay in between. The CDR3 is CASTDPENAEAFF. CDR3 coding DNA: TGTGCCAGCACTGACCCAGAAAACGCTGAAGCTTTCTTT.

The chain recombines TRBV12-3 or TRBV12-4 with TRBJ2-5; D possibly matches TRBD1 or TRBD2 (7 bases each). The V and J ends lost 6 bases and 5 bases respectively, with 16 bases between them. The CDR3 has 14 amino acids. The CDR3 DNA reads as TGTGCCAGCAGGGTGACAGGGACTATCGAGACCCAGTACTTC. Residues: CASRVTGTIETQYF.

J is TRBJ2-2 and V is TRBV19, with D possibly matching TRBD1 (6 bases). With 2 bases removed from V and 6 bases from J, the gap between germline ends came to 10 bases. CDR1 is LNHDA, CDR2 SQIVND, per germline (reference sequence). The CDR3 totals 14 residues. CDR3 coding DNA: TGTGCCAGTAGTATACAGGGGTCCCCCGGGGAGCTGTTTTTT. It translates to CASSIQGSPGELFF.

V and J are TRBV29-1 and TRBJ2-7; TRBD2 agrees at 11 bases. Per germline, CDR1 SQVTM and CDR2 ANQGSEA. The CDR3 sequence is 14 residues long. V trimming: 4 bases; J trimming: 3 bases; junction bases outside the gene matches: 5. The CDR3 DNA follows: TGCAGCGTTGCAAGACTAGCGGGATACTACGAGCAGTACTTC. It specifies CSVARLAGYYEQYF.

The chain uses TRBV5-8 and TRBJ1-2, with a weak D call TRBD1 (6 bases). The CDR3 loop spans 14 amino acids. Germline-derived CDR1 and CDR2 are SGHTS and YDEGEE. Trimming took off 2 bases at V and 4 bases at J, with 12 bases between the two ends. In nucleotides, the CDR3 is TGTGCCAGCAGCTTCACAGGGCCAAGCTATGGCTACACCTTC. Translation gives CASSFTGPSYGYTF. Based on the CDR3 plus reference TRBV5-8 and TRBJ1-2, the full variable domain is EAGVTQSPTHLIKTRGQQATLRCSPISGHTSVYWYQQALGLGLQFLLWYDEGEERNRGNFPPRFSGRQFPNYSSELNVNALELEDSALYLCASSFTGPSYGYTFGSGTRLTVV.

This clonotype was seen ten or more times. V gene TRBV20-1 combines with J gene TRBJ2-7, with D perhaps being TRBD1 or TRBD2 (6 bases each). V was cut by 6 bases and J by 2 bases, with 23 bases left in between. Germline CDR1 is DFQATT and CDR2 is SNEGSKA (reference sequence). This CDR3 is 16 amino acids long. CDR3 nucleotides: TGCAGTGCCTCACGGGACATTAGCGGAGTTACCTACGAGCAGTACTTC. Translated, it gives CSASRDISGVTYEQYF.

This clonotype was counted many times. The chain recombines TRBV12-3 or TRBV12-4 with TRBJ1-1; no firm D call. V was clipped by 3 bases and J by 8 bases, with 7 bases between them. CDR3 length: 11 residues. The CDR3 protein is CASSLGREAFF. The CDR3 bases are TGTGCCAGCAGTTTGGGGAGGGAAGCTTTCTTT.

The rearrangement links TRBV20-1 to TRBJ2-7, with a tentative D call TRBD1 (6 bases). CDR1 is DFQATT and CDR2 is SNEGSKA in the germline V gene (reference sequence). V gave up 6 bases and J gave up 5 bases, with 17 bases separating them. The CDR3 runs 13 residues. The CDR3 is CSAAPGQTHEQYV. CDR3 sequence (DNA): TGCAGTGCCGCACCCGGACAGACCCACGAGCAGTACGTC.

Regarding this clonotype: This may come from a read error, since a much larger clone is one base off. J is TRBJ2-7 and V is TRBV20-1; perhaps TRBD2 as D (5 bases). CDR3 length equals 13 residues. V was cut by 5 bases and J by 5 bases, with 16 bases left in between. Germline V lookup: CDR1 DFQATT, CDR2 SNEGSKA (reference sequence). Here the CDR3 DNA reads TGCAGTGCTCGCAGGTCTGGGAGCGACGAGCAGTACTTC. It codes for CSARRSGSDEQYF.

This clonotype appeared many times. CDR3 in DNA: TGTGCCAGCAGTCGACAGATCCAGAATGAAAAACTGTTTTTT. This encodes CASSRQIQNEKLFF. The chain has TRBV11-2 and TRBJ1-4; possible D gene TRBD1, 5 bases. CDR1 and CDR2 (germline): SGHAT, FQNNGV. The CDR3 runs to 14 residues. The germline V and J ends were trimmed by 6 bases and 5 bases, with 13 bases remaining between them.

Worth noting for this clonotype: A much larger clone sits a single nucleotide away, making a read error possible. The chain carries TRBV19 and TRBJ2-5; 8 nucleotides align to TRBD2. This CDR3 spans 13 amino acids. The V gene's germline CDR1 is LNHDA and CDR2 SQIVND (reference sequence). V trimming: 10 bases; J trimming: 5 bases; junction bases outside the gene matches: 9. CDR3 in amino acids: CAIKGGGRETQYF. The DNA of the CDR3 is TGTGCCATCAAAGGCGGGGGGAGGGAGACCCAGTACTTC.

This clonotype was found many times. The rearrangement links TRBV7-9 to TRBJ2-5; TRBD2 matches at 9 bases. Germline-derived CDR1 and CDR2 are SEHNR and FQNEAQ (reference sequence). V shed 5 bases and J 1 base; nucleotides not matched to a gene: 8. The CDR3 totals 16 residues. CDR3: CASSTWREGSQETQYF. The DNA for the CDR3 is TGTGCCAGCAGCACCTGGCGGGAGGGGTCCCAAGAGACCCAGTACTTC.

The chain combines TRBV15 with TRBJ2-5; tentatively, D is TRBD1 (5 bases). The CDR3 has 13 residues. Germline CDR1 is LNHNV and CDR2 is YYDKDF (reference sequence). V dropped 0 bases and J dropped 5 bases, with 7 bases sitting between them. The CDR3 nucleotides are TGTGCCACCAGCAGAGAGGGGCGGGAGACCCAGTACTTC. Translation: CATSREGRETQYF. Combining the CDR3 with reference TRBV15 and TRBJ2-5 gives the whole variable domain DAMVIQNPRYQVTQFGKPVTLSCSQTLNHNVMYWYQQKSSQAPKLLFHYYDKDFNNEADTPDNFQSRRPNTSFCFLDIRSPGLGDTAMYLCATSREGRETQYFGPGTRLLVL.

In its sample, this clonotype was seen a few times. This rearrangement joins TRBV25-1 to TRBJ2-5, with D possibly being TRBD1 (6 bases). Germline lookup yields CDR1 MGHDK and CDR2 SYGVNS. V was pared by 8 bases and J by 5 bases, with 24 bases between. The CDR3 is 16 amino acids. The CDR3 sequence is CASSSTAQGLGETQYF. CDR3 nucleotide sequence: TGTGCCAGCTCCTCCACTGCGCAGGGGCTGGGGGAGACCCAGTACTTC.

The chain links TRBV9 to TRBJ2-6; D is possibly TRBD1 (6 bases). Trimming pared 4 bases from V and 4 bases from J, leaving 18 bases between. The CDR3 extends over 17 amino acids. CDR1 is SGDLS and CDR2 is YYNGEE in the germline V gene. The CDR3 protein is CASSFQRGWGGANVLTF. The CDR3, as DNA: TGTGCCAGCAGCTTCCAGAGGGGGTGGGGCGGGGCCAACGTCCTGACTTTC.

Many counts were recorded for this clonotype. The chain combines TRBV19 with TRBJ1-3, with D uncertain. The germline V gene encodes CDR1 LNHDA and CDR2 SQIVND (reference sequence). The CDR3 is 14 residues long. V was shortened by 4 bases and J by 0 bases, with 7 bases between the two germline ends. CDR3 nucleotide sequence: TGTGCCAGTAGTAGCCGACCCTCTGGAAACACCATATATTTT. It translates to CASSSRPSGNTIYF.

The rearrangement joins TRBV14 to TRBJ2-5; the match to TRBD2 covers 10 bases. With 1 base clipped from V and 6 bases from J, the junction kept 8 bases outside the gene matches. Looked up from germline, CDR1 is SGHDN and CDR2 is FVKESK. CDR3 length equals 16 residues. CDR3 DNA: TGTGCCAGCAGCCAAGGTCGCAGCGGGAGGGGGAAGACCCAGTACTTC. Encoded protein: CASSQGRSGRGKTQYF.

In DNA form, the CDR3 reads TGCAGTGCTAAAGGACAGGGGAGGACTGAAAAACTGTTTTTT. Protein sequence: CSAKGQGRTEKLFF. This rearrangement joins TRBV20-1 to TRBJ1-4, with 9 bases identical to TRBD1. The trim removed 4 bases at V and 7 bases at J, leaving 7 bases unmatched. The CDR3 has 14 amino acids. The germline gives CDR1 DFQATT, CDR2 SNEGSKA (reference sequence).

The rearrangement joins TRBV7-8 to TRBJ1-1, with no clear D. CDR3 size: 14 residues. Germline CDR1 reads SGHVS; CDR2 reads FQNEAQ. The germline V and J ends were trimmed by 0 bases and 5 bases, with 10 bases remaining between them. Written as DNA, the CDR3 is TGTGCCAGCAGCTTAGCGCCCTCGCGGACTGAAGCTTTCTTT. Protein: CASSLAPSRTEAFF.